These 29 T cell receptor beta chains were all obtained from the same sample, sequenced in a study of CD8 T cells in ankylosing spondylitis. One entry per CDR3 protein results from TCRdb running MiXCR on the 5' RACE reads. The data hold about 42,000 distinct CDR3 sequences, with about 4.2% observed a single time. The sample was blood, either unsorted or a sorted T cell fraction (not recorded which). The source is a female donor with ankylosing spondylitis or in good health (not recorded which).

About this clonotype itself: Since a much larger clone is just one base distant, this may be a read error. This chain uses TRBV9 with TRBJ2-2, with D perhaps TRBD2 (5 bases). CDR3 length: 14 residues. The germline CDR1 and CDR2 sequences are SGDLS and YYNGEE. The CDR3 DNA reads TGTGCCAGCAGGGGAGTAGATAACACCGGGGAGCTGCTTTTT. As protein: CASRGVDNTGELLF. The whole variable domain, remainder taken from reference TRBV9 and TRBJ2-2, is DSGVTQTPKHLITATGQRVTLRCSPRSGDLSVYWYQQSLDQGLQFLIQYYNGEERAKGNILERFSAQQFPDLHSELNLSSLELGDSALYFCASRGVDNTGELLFGEGSRLTVL.

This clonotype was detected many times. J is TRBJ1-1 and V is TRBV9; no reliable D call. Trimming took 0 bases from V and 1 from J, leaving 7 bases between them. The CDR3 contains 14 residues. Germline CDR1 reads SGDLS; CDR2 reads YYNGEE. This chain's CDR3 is CASSVDPKNTEAFF. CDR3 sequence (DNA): TGTGCCAGCAGCGTAGACCCGAAGAACACTGAAGCTTTCTTT.

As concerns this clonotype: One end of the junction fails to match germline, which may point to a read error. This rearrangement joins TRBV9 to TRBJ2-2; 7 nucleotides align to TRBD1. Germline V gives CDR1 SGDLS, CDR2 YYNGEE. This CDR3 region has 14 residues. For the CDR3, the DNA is TGTGCCACCAGCACAAAACAGGGGCTCGGGGAGCTGCTTTTT. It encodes CATSTKQGLGELLF. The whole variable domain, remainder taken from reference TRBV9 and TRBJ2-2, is DSGVTQTPKHLITATGQRVTLRCSPRSGDLSVYWYQQSLDQGLQFLIQYYNGEERAKGNILERFSAQQFPDLHSELNLSSLELGDSALYFCATSTKQGLGELLFGEGSRLTVL.

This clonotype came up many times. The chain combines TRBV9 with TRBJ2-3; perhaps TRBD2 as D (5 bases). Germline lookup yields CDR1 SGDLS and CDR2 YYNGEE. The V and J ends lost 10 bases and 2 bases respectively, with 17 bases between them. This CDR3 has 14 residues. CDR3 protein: CAGSRLDFTDTQYF. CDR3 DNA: TGTGCCGGGAGCCGACTGGACTTCACAGATACGCAGTATTTT.

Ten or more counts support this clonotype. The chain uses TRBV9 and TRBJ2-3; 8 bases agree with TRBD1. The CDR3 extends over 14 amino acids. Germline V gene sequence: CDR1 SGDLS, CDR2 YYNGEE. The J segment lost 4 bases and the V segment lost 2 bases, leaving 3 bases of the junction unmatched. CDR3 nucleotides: TGTGCCAGCAGCGTCCCAGGGGGCTCAGATACGCAGTATTTT. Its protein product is CASSVPGGSDTQYF.

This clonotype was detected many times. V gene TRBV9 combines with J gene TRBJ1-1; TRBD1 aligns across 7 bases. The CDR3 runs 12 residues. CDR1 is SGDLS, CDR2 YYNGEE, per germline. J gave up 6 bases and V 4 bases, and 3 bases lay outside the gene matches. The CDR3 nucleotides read TGTGCCAGCAGCACTACAGGGGCTGAAGCTTTCTTT. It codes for CASSTTGAEAFF.

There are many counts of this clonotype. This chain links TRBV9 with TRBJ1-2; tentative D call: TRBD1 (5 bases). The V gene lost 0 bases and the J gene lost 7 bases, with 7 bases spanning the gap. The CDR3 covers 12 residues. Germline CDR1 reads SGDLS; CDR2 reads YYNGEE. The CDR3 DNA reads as TGTGCCAGCAGCGTAGCAGGGAGTGGCTACACCTTC. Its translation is CASSVAGSGYTF.

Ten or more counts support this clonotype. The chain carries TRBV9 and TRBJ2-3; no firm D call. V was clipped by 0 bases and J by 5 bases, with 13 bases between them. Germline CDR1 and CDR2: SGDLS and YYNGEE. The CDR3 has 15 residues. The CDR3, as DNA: TGTGCCAGCAGCGTAGTGGGCGGCGTCAGAGATACGCAGTATTTT. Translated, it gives CASSVVGGVRDTQYF. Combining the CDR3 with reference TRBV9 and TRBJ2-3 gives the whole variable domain DSGVTQTPKHLITATGQRVTLRCSPRSGDLSVYWYQQSLDQGLQFLIQYYNGEERAKGNILERFSAQQFPDLHSELNLSSLELGDSALYFCASSVVGGVRDTQYFGPGTRLTVL.

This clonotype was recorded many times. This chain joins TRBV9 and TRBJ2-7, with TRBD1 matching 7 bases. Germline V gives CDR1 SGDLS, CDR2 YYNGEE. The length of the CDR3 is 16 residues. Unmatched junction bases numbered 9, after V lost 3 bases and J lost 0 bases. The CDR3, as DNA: TGTGCCAGCAGCGGAGGGGACAGCTATAACTCCTACGAGCAGTACTTC. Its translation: CASSGGDSYNSYEQYF.

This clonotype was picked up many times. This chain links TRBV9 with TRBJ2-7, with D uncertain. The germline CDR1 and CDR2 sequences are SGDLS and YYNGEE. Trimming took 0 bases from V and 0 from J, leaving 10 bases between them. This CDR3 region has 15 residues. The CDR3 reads CASSVADWDSYEQYF. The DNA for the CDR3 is TGTGCCAGCAGCGTAGCTGACTGGGACTCCTACGAGCAGTACTTC.

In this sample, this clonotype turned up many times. The CDR3 loop is CASSPSPGLSDNEQFF. The CDR3, as DNA: TGTGCCAGCAGCCCTTCCCCGGGGCTCTCGGACAATGAGCAGTTCTTC. This chain links TRBV9 with TRBJ2-1; D could derive from TRBD1 or TRBD2 (5 bases each). Per the germline V gene, CDR1 is SGDLS and CDR2 is YYNGEE. The CDR3 extends over 16 amino acids. The V end lost 4 bases, the J end lost 5 bases, and 19 bases lay between the germline ends.

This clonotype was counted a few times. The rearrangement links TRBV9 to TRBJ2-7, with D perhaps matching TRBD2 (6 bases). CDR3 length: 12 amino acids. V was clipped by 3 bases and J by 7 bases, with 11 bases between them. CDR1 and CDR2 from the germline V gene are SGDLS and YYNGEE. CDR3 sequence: CASSATGGEQYF. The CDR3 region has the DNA TGTGCCAGCAGCGCCACCGGAGGGGAGCAGTACTTC.

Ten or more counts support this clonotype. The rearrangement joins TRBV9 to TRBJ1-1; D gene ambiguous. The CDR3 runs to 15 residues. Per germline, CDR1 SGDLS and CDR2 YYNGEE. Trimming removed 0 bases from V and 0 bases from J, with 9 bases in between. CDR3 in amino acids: CASSVVVSLNTEAFF. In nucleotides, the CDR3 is TGTGCCAGCAGCGTAGTGGTCAGCCTGAACACTGAAGCTTTCTTT.

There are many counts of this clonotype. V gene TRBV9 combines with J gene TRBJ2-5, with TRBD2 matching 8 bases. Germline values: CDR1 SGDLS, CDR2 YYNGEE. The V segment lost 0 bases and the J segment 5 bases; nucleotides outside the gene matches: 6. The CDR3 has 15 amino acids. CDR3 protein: CASSVAGGGLETQYF. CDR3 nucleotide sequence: TGTGCCAGCAGCGTAGCGGGCGGGGGGTTGGAGACCCAGTACTTC. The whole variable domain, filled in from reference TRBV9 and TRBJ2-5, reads DSGVTQTPKHLITATGQRVTLRCSPRSGDLSVYWYQQSLDQGLQFLIQYYNGEERAKGNILERFSAQQFPDLHSELNLSSLELGDSALYFCASSVAGGGLETQYFGPGTRLLVL.

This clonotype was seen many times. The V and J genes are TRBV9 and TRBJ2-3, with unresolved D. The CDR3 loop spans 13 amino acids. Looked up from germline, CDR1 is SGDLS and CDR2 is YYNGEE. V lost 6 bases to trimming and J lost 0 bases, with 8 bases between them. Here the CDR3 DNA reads TGTGCCAGCACGCCGGTTAGCACAGATACGCAGTATTTT. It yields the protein CASTPVSTDTQYF.

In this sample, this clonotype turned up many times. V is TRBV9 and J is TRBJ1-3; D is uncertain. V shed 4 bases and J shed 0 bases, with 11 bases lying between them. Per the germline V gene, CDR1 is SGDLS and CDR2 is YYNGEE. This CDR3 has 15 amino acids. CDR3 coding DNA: TGTGCCAGCAGCCTCGGAGGGTCCTCTGGAAACACCATATATTTT. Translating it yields CASSLGGSSGNTIYF.

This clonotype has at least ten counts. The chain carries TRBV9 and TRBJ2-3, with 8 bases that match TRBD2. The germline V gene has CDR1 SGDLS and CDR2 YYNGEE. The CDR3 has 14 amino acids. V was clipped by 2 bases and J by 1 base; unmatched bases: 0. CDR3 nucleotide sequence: TGTGCCAGCAGCGTTAGCGGGGGCACAGATACGCAGTATTTT. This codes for CASSVSGGTDTQYF.

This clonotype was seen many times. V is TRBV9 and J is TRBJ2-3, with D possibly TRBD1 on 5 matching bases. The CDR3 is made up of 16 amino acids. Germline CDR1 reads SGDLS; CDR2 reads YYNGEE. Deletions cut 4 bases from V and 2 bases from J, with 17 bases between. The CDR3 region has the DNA TGTGCCAGCAGCACAACTCCACAGGCCCCCACAGATACGCAGTATTTT. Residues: CASSTTPQAPTDTQYF.

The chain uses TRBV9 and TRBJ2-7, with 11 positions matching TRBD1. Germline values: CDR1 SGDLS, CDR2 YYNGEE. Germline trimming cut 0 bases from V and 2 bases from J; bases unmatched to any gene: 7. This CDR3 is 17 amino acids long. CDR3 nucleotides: TGTGCCAGCAGCGTAGGGCCGGGGGGACAGGGGGCCTACGAGCAGTACTTC. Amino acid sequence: CASSVGPGGQGAYEQYF.

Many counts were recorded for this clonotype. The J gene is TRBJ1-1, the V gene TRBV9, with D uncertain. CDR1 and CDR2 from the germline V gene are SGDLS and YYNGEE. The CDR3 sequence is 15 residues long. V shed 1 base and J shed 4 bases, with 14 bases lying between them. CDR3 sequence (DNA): TGTGCCAGCAGCGTAAGAGCCGATGGAAGCACTGAAGCTTTCTTT. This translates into CASSVRADGSTEAFF.

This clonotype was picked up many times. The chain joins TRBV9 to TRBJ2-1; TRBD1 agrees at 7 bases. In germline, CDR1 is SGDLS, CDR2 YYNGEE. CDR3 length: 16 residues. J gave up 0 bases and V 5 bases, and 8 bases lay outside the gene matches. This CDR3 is CASSLLDRSSYNEQFF. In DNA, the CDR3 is TGTGCCAGCAGTCTCCTGGACAGGAGCTCCTACAATGAGCAGTTCTTC. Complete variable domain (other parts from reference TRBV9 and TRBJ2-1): DSGVTQTPKHLITATGQRVTLRCSPRSGDLSVYWYQQSLDQGLQFLIQYYNGEERAKGNILERFSAQQFPDLHSELNLSSLELGDSALYFCASSLLDRSSYNEQFFGPGTRLTVL.

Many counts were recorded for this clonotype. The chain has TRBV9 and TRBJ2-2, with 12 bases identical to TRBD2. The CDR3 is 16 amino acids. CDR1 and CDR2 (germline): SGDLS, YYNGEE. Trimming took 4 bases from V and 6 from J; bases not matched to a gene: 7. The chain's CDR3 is CASSPLAGGLAGELFF. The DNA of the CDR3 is TGTGCCAGCAGCCCTCTAGCGGGGGGGCTTGCCGGGGAGCTGTTTTTT. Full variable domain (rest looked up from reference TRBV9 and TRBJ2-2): DSGVTQTPKHLITATGQRVTLRCSPRSGDLSVYWYQQSLDQGLQFLIQYYNGEERAKGNILERFSAQQFPDLHSELNLSSLELGDSALYFCASSPLAGGLAGELFFGEGSRLTVL.

CDR3 protein: CASSQGPPTNYGYTF. The DNA for the CDR3 is TGTGCCAGCAGCCAAGGACCCCCAACAAACTATGGCTACACCTTC. The chain links TRBV9 to TRBJ1-2, with D uncertain. The CDR3 runs to 15 residues. The germline V gene has CDR1 SGDLS and CDR2 YYNGEE. V was shortened by 4 bases and J by 2 bases, with 15 bases between the two germline ends.

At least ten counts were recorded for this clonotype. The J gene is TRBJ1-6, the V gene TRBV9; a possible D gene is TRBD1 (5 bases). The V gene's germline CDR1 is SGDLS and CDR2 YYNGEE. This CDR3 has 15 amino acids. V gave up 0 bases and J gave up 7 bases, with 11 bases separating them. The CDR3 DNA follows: TGTGCCAGCAGCGTAGCGGGGGGGGGGAATTCACCCCTCCACTTT. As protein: CASSVAGGGNSPLHF.

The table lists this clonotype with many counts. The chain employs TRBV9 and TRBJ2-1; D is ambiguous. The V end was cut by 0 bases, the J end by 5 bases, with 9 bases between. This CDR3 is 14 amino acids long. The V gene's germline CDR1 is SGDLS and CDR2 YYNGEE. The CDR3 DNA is TGTGCCAGCAGCGTAGGAAACGGAAACAATGAGCAGTTCTTC. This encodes CASSVGNGNNEQFF. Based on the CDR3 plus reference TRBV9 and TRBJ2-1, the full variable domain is DSGVTQTPKHLITATGQRVTLRCSPRSGDLSVYWYQQSLDQGLQFLIQYYNGEERAKGNILERFSAQQFPDLHSELNLSSLELGDSALYFCASSVGNGNNEQFFGPGTRLTVL.

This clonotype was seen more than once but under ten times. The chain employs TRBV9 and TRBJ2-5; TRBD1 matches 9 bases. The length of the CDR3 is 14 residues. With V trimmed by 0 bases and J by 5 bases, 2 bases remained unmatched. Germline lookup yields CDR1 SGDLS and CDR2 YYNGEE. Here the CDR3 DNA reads TGTGCCAGCAGCGTAGGACAGGGGGTGGAGACCCAGTACTTC. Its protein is CASSVGQGVETQYF.

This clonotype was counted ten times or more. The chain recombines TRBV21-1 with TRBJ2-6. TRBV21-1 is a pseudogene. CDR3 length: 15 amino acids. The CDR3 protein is CASSKDSSGANVLTF. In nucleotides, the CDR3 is TGTGCCAGCAGCAAAGATTCCTCTGGGGCCAACGTCCTGACTTTC.

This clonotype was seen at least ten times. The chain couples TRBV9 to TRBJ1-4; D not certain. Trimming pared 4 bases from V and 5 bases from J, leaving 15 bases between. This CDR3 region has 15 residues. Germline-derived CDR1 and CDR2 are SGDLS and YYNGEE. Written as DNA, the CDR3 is TGTGCCAGCAGCCCTAGCGGGCAGTTGAATGAAAAACTGTTTTTT. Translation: CASSPSGQLNEKLFF.

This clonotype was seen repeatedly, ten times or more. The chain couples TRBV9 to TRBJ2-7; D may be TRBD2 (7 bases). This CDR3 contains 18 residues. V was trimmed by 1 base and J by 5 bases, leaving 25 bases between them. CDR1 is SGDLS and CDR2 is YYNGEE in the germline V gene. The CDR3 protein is CASSVTPGTRGGENEQYF. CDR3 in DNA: TGTGCCAGCAGCGTAACCCCCGGCACCAGGGGAGGGGAAAACGAGCAGTACTTC.